Detailed here is one TCR beta chain. The antigen remains undetermined. This record comes from a study of blood T cells in healthy people across ages. Study findings and constraints: Underestimates were what the diversity estimates from one million T cells were considered to be.

The V end was cut by 7 bases, the J end by 7 bases, with 17 bases between. This CDR3 contains 14 residues. Germline V gene sequence: CDR1 SGHTA, CDR2 FQGNSA. A sample-barcoded 5' primer and a J-beta primer mix were used in a second PCR of roughly 7 to 11 cycles. TCRdb re-analysed the 5' RACE reads in MiXCR, keeping a single row per CDR3 protein. The data show 750,000 to 1,000,000 distinct CDR3 sequences, about 27% seen once. The sample was also linked to a second study, of T cells of mothers and their children. That investigation notes: Donation was provided by three healthy Caucasian mothers along with their six children. Related mother and child pairs showed slightly greater overlap (not significant) than unrelated pairs did.

Source material: blood. The TCR originated in a woman aged 40 to 50 in good health. This rearrangement joins TRBV7-2 to TRBJ2-1; D tentatively reads TRBD1 or TRBD2 (6 bases each). The CDR3 sequence is CASTRGGPANEQFF. CDR3 coding DNA: TGTGCCAGCACCCGAGGGGGGCCGGCGAATGAGCAGTTCTTC.